The clone carrying this T cell receptor (beta chain) was seen more than once but under ten times. The antigen is undetermined. This record comes from a study of T cell repertoires in cytomegalovirus infection. TCRdb processed the reads anew with MiXCR; each CDR3 protein has one entry. The repertoire holds fewer than 350,000 distinct CDR3 sequences, 29% seen once, with 20% in the top ten. CDR3 length: 17 residues. The ends lost 3 bases at V and 5 bases at J; junction bases unmatched: 13. Germline CDR1 reads MDHEN; CDR2 reads SYDVKM. The TCR sequence derives from a human donor in good health (CMV status not recorded). Some clones in this sample may be carry-over from other donors' samples. This sample comprised cultured PBMCs, obtained from culture after CMV antigen stimulation. The V gene is TRBV28, the J gene TRBJ2-3; TRBD1 agrees at 8 bases. CDR3 region: CASSFGRGRGQGDTQYF. CDR3 DNA sequence: TGTGCCAGCAGTTTCGGGCGGGGCAGGGGGCAGGGAGATACGCAGTATTTT.